The entry below gives a single T cell receptor (beta chain) sequence along with its context. Its antigen is unidentified. This sample was taken from a study of OX40 agonist ivuxolimab in advanced cancers. Study summary: Dose-escalation patients were diagnosed with hepatocellular carcinoma, melanoma, renal cell cancer or head and neck cancer. Study-wide results and limits: On average, a greater number of expanded clones characterised CD8+ T cells relative to CD4+.

Germline V CDR1 and CDR2: MNHEY, SMNVEV (reference sequence). The CDR3 length is 13 residues. Trimming pared 4 bases from V and 2 bases from J, leaving 9 bases between. Profiled with immunoSEQ multiplex PCR; TCRdb holds only in-frame clones, not every one. This sample yields tens of thousands of clones, of which 65% to 85% are seen a single time; 21% belongs to the top ten. The timepoints at which blood was sampled were baseline, cycle 4 day 1, and cycle 7 day 1. The specimen comprised CD4+ or CD8+ T cells sorted from blood, sampled in a trial of the OX40 agonist ivuxolimab. This TCR was recovered from an adult with an advanced solid tumor such as melanoma, head and neck, liver or kidney cancer. V is TRBV27 and J is TRBJ2-7; either TRBD1 or TRBD2 may fit D (5 bases each). This CDR3 reads CASSYSGPYEQYF. DNA for the CDR3: TGTGCCAGCAGTTACTCGGGGCCCTACGAGCAGTACTTC.